The 10 T cell receptor beta chains below were found in one sample sequenced in a study of T cell responses to AZD1222 COVID-19 vaccine. Sequencing was performed with immunoSEQ multiplex PCR; in TCRdb, only in-frame clones are kept and a portion is missing. The sample consists of under 75,000 clones, about 90% of them appearing once. The input for sequencing was peripheral blood, taken on day 0 of AZD1222 vaccination. These receptors were taken from an adult in good health.

This clone was observed a single time. This sequence joins TRBV19 and TRBJ2-7; TRBD1 matches 9 bases. Per the germline V gene, CDR1 is LNHDA and CDR2 is SQIVND (reference sequence). After removal of 6 bases from V and 5 bases from J, the junction contained 8 bases not matched to a gene. CDR3 length: 14 amino acids. CDR3 bases: TGTGCCAGTAGACCCGGGACAGGGAAAAACGAGCAGTACTTC. Amino acid sequence: CASRPGTGKNEQYF.

This chain links TRBV5-6 with TRBJ1-1; no firm D call. CDR3 size: 13 residues. Germline V gene sequence: CDR1 SGHDT, CDR2 YYEEEE. Trimming cost V 0 bases and J 1 base, with 4 bases left between them. The CDR3 region is CASSLGRNTEAFF. Written as DNA, the CDR3 is TGTGCCAGCAGCTTGGGGAGGAACACTGAAGCTTTCTTT.

J is TRBJ1-3 and V is TRBV7-9, with no clear D. Germline values: CDR1 SEHNR, CDR2 FQNEAQ (reference sequence). The CDR3 loop spans 16 amino acids. Trimming cost V 5 bases and J 0 bases, with 14 bases left between them. For the CDR3, the DNA is TGTGCCAGCAGCGGGTTAAGGGTCTACTCTGGAAACACCATATATTTT. Amino acid sequence: CASSGLRVYSGNTIYF.

This clone was seen just once. J is TRBJ2-7 and V is TRBV28; 7 bases are a match to TRBD2. The CDR3 loop spans 15 amino acids. J was trimmed by 2 bases and V by 4 bases; bases with no gene match: 8. Per germline, CDR1 MDHEN and CDR2 SYDVKM. The CDR3 nucleotides read TGTGCCAGCAGTTCCGGGGGGATCAACGCCTACGAGCAGTACTTC. Amino acids: CASSSGGINAYEQYF.

V gene TRBV9 combines with J gene TRBJ2-3, with D unresolved. The germline V and J ends were trimmed by 0 bases and 0 bases, with 5 bases remaining between them. This CDR3 is 14 amino acids long. Germline values: CDR1 SGDLS, CDR2 YYNGEE. The CDR3, as DNA: TGTGCCAGCAGCGTAGCATTCAGCACAGATACGCAGTATTTT. Protein product: CASSVAFSTDTQYF.

This chain uses TRBV9 with TRBJ2-2; D is uncertain. There are 15 residues in the CDR3. Trimming removed 0 bases from V and 2 bases from J, with 8 bases in between. From germline, CDR1 is SGDLS and CDR2 YYNGEE. The CDR3 region has the DNA TGTGCCAGCAGCGTAGAAATTCGTAACACCGGGGAGCTGTTTTTT. It codes for CASSVEIRNTGELFF.

The chain has TRBV11-2 and TRBJ1-1, with D perhaps TRBD1 (5 bases). V was trimmed by 5 bases and J by 0 bases, leaving 13 bases between them. CDR3 length: 15 residues. Germline CDR1 is SGHAT and CDR2 is FQNNGV. CDR3 DNA: TGTGCCAGCAGCCCCCGGAAGGGGATGAACACTGAAGCTTTCTTT. Its protein product is CASSPRKGMNTEAFF.

V and J are TRBV19 and TRBJ1-1; 7 nucleotides line up with TRBD1. Germline CDR1 LNHDA, CDR2 SQIVND (reference sequence). V shed 4 bases and J 0 bases; nucleotides not matched to a gene: 2. CDR3 length: 14 residues. The CDR3 sequence: CASSRGTVNTEAFF. For the CDR3, the DNA is TGTGCCAGTAGTAGGGGGACAGTGAACACTGAAGCTTTCTTT.

J is TRBJ2-7 and V is TRBV5-1, with TRBD1 identical over 9 bases. CDR1 and CDR2 from the germline V gene are SGHRS and YFSETQ. V trimming: 2 bases; J trimming: 6 bases; junction bases outside the gene matches: 9. The CDR3 spans 15 residues. The CDR3 DNA reads TGCGCCAGCAGCTTAACCGGGACAGGGCGCAGCGAGCAGTACTTC. This gives the protein CASSLTGTGRSEQYF.

CDR3 protein: CASSTGGGRVYEQYF. CDR3 coding DNA: TGCGCCAGCTCTACTGGGGGGGGGCGTGTCTACGAGCAGTACTTC. The chain couples TRBV5-1 to TRBJ2-7, with D possibly being TRBD2 (7 bases). V was pared by 7 bases and J by 3 bases, with 20 bases between. This CDR3 region has 15 residues. Germline CDR1 SGHRS, CDR2 YFSETQ.